This T cell receptor beta chain was profiled in a study of blood T cell repertoires in COVID-19. Measured with immunoSEQ multiplex PCR; TCRdb has only the in-frame clones, and not every one. The sample lists about 170,000 clones; roughly 82% were seen once. The CDR3 consists of 15 residues. The ends lost 3 bases at V and 3 bases at J; junction bases unmatched: 5. The V gene's germline CDR1 is LGHDT and CDR2 YNNKEL (reference sequence). The chain employs TRBV3-1 (or the pseudogene TRBV3-2) and TRBJ1-5; 7 nucleotides align to TRBD1. The receptor was derived from an older woman with acute or convalescent COVID-19. Specimen: peripheral blood. CDR3 nucleotides: TGTGCCAGCAGCCAGAGGGGGACAGTCAATCAGCCCCAGCATTTT. Translated, it gives CASSQRGTVNQPQHF.